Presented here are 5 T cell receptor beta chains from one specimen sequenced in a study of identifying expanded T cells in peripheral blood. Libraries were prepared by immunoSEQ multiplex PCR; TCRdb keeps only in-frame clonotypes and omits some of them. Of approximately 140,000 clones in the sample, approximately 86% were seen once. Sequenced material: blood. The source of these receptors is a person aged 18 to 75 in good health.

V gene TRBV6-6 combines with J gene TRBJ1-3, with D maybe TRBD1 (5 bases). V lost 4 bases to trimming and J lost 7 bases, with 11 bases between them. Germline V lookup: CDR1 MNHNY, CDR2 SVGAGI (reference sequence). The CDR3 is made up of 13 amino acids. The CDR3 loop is CASSLDEGNTIYF. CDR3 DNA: TGTGCCAGCAGTTTAGATGAGGGGAACACCATATATTTT.

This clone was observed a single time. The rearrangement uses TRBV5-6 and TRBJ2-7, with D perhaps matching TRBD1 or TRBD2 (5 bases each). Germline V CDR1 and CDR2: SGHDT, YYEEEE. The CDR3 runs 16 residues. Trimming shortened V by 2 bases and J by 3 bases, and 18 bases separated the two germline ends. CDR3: CASSFLGDEGLYEQYF. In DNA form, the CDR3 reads TGTGCCAGCAGCTTCCTTGGGGACGAGGGTCTCTACGAGCAGTACTTC.

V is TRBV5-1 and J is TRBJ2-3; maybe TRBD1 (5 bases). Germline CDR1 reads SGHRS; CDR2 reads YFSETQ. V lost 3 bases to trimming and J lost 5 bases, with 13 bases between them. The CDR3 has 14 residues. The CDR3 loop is CASSWTRPVDTQYF. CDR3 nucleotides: TGCGCCAGCAGCTGGACAAGACCGGTAGATACGCAGTATTTT. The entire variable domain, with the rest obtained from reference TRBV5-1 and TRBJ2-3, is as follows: KAGVTQTPRYLIKTRGQQVTLSCSPISGHRSVSWYQQTPGQGLQFLFEYFSETQRNKGNFPGRFSGRQFSNSRSEMNVSTLELGDSALYLCASSWTRPVDTQYFGPGTRLTVL.

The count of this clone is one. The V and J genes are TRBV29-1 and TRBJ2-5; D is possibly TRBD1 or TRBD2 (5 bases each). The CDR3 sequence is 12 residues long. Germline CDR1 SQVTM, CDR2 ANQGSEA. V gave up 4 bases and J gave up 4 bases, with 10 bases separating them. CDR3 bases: TGCAGCGTTGTAGTGGGGGTAGAGACCCAGTACTTC. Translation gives CSVVVGVETQYF.

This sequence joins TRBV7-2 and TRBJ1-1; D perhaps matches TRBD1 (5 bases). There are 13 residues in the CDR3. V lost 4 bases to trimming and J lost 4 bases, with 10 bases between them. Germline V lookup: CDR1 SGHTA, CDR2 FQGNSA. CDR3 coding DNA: TGTGCCAGCAGCTCGGGGGGTAGCACTGAAGCTTTCTTT. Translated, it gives CASSSGGSTEAFF.